This T cell receptor beta chain was captured by sequencing in a study of T cells in localized non-small cell lung cancer (dated by TCRdb to 2019 to 2021). With respect to the entire study: The study examined T cell repertoires in 200 to 300 patients with early-stage NSCLC and compared tumors with uninvolved tumor-adjacent lungs. The cohort consisted of roughly 240 treatment-naive NSCLC patients whose localized lung tumors had been resected. NSCLC patients had a mean age of around 66 years, and 129 were male and 107 female. Study-wide findings and limitations: Uninvolved tumor-adjacent lung showed the highest T cell clonality, higher than tumor, which suggests more focused antigenic responses in the adjacent lung. A median of approximately 57 of the top 100 tumor clones were detected in paired uninvolved adjacent lung, and around 30 of these tumor clones were also found among the top 100 clones of the paired uninvolved adjacent lung. Because multi-region tumor sequencing was not performed, intratumor heterogeneity could not be ruled out. Because the study design was exploratory, TCR variables were selected using unadjusted p-values without false-discovery rate correction. Higher blood T cell density associated with longer overall survival, while higher adjacent-lung clonality associated with shorter survival.

This clone showed up just a few times. Its antigen has not been determined. No base qualities exist here, and no much larger clone lies one base off it. V and J are truncated by 1 base and 2 bases respectively, leaving an intervening sequence of 6 bases. Taken from the germline V gene (reference sequence), the CDR1 and CDR2 loops are SEHNR and FQNEAQ. The CDR3 covers 13 residues, taking in both the cysteine and the phenylalanine. Only the CDR3 region is kept as DNA, spanning 39 bases read in frame from base 1. At diagnosis, tumor, uninvolved tumor-adjacent lung and peripheral blood were collected and then preserved as a mix of FFPE and fresh-frozen material. Blood samples were analyzed as peripheral blood mononuclear cells for TCR repertoire profiling. The immunoSEQ Assay was used to sequence TCR beta CDR3 regions from DNA. The paper's data handling went like this. To compute T cell density, TCR beta template counts were normalized to usable DNA, which was estimated by amplifying housekeeping genes. Using the preseqR package, richness was estimated by extrapolating to 120,000 templates for tissue samples and 400,000 templates for PBMC samples. Clonality was defined by subtracting Pielou's evenness from one. Tissue-enriched TCRs were identified by differential abundance testing using productive amino-acid clonotypes, minimum total count 5 and alpha 0.1. The Jaccard Index and the Morisita Overlap Index were used to measure how much the repertoires overlapped between compartments. TCR beta CDR3s were clustered by GLIPH together with public tetramer-defined viral CDR3s, and at least three viral sequences plus V-gene enrichment were required for viral motifs. TCRdb re-hosts the immuneACCESS table, in-frame sequences only. Its copies lack some clones; in the studies checked, an unresolved V gene accounts for under half of them, and the cause for the rest is not known. That table furnishes V, J and clone size, whereas the DNA furnished D and trimming. This sample is represented by 10,000 to 13,000 clones; 70% to 85% of them were singletons. Of the sample, 25% to 35% falls within the top ten clones.

The chain couples TRBV7-9 to TRBJ2-7, with no confident D gene call. Material: peripheral blood, obtained before any cancer treatment. The sequence was obtained from a male donor at least 60 years old with stage I lung adenocarcinoma. The CDR3 has the sequence CASSLDTAYEQYF. The bases read TGTGCCAGCAGCTTAGACACAGCCTACGAGCAGTACTTC.